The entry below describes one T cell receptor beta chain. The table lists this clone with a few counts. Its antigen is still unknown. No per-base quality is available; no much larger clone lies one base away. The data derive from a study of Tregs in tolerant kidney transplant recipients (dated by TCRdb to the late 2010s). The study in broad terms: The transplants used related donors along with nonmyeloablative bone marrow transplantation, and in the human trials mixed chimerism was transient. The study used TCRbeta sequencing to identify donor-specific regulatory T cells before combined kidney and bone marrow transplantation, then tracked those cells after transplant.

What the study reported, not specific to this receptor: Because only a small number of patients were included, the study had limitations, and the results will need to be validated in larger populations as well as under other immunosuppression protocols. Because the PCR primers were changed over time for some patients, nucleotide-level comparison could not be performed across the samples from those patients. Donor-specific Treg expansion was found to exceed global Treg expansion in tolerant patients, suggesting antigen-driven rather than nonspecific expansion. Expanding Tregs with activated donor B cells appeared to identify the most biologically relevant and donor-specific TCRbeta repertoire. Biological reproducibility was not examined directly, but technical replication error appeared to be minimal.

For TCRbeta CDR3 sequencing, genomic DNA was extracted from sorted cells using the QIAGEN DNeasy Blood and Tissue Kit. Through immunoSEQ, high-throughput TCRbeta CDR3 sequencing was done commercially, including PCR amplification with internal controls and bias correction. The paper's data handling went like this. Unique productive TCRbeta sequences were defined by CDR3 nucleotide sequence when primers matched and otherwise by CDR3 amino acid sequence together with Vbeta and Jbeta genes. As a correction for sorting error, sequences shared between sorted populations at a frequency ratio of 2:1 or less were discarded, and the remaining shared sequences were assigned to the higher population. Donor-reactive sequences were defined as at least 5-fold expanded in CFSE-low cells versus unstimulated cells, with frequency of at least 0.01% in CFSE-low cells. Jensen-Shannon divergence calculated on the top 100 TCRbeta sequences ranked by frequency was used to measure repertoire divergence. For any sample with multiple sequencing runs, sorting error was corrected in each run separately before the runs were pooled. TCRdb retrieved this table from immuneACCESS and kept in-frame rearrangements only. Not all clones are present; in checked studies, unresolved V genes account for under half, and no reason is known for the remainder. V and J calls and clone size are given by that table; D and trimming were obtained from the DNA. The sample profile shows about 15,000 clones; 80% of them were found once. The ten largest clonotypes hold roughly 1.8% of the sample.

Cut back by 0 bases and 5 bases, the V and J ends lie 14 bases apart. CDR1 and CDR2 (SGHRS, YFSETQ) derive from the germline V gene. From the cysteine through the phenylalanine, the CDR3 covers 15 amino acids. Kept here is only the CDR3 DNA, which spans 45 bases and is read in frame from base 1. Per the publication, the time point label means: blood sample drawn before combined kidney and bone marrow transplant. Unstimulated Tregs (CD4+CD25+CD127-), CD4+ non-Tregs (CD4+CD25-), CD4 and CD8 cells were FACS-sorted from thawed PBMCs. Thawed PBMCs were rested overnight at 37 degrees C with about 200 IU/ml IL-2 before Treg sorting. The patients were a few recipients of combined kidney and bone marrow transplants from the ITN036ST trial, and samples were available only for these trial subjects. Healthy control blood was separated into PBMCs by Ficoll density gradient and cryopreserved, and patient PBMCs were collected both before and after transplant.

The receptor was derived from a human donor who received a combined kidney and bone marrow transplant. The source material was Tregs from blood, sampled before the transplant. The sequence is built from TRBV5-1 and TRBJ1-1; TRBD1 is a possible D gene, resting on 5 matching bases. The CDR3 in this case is CASSLVGGRRTEAFF. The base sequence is TGCGCCAGCAGCTTGGTGGGGGGAAGGAGAACTGAAGCTTTCTTT. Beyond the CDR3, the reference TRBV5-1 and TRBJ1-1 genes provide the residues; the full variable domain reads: KAGVTQTPRYLIKTRGQQVTLSCSPISGHRSVSWYQQTPGQGLQFLFEYFSETQRNKGNFPGRFSGRQFSNSRSEMNVSTLELGDSALYLCASSLVGGRRTEAFFGQGTRLTVV.